This T cell receptor (beta chain) derives from a study of CD8+ T cells in alopecia areata. Study details: For 6 to 18 months, tofacitinib was taken, and 6 months off drug followed.

Study-level findings and limits: Throughout tofacitinib, many expanded lesional clones continued to persist in scalp and blood. Among the cells sequenced in scalp samples are also the resident alphabeta T cells of normal skin.

Treatment reported: oral pan-JAK inhibitor, 5-10 mg twice daily. After isolation, RNA underwent reverse transcription to generate cDNA as the sequencing template. Libraries were prepared by immunoSEQ multiplex PCR; TCRdb keeps only in-frame clonotypes and omits some of them. Of fewer than 250,000 clones in the sample, around three fifths are singletons; the top ten hold 4% to 5%. With respect to this clone: The antigen remains undetermined.

This TCR was recovered from a human donor with alopecia areata. The sample was CD4+ T cells sorted from blood, taken at week 4, from a patient treated with tofacitinib.

CDR3 residues: CASSLGKEQYF. CDR3 in DNA: TGTGCCAGCAGTTTGGGTAAGGAGCAGTACTTC. The chain uses TRBV27 and TRBJ2-7, with no clear D. The length of the CDR3 is 11 residues. V lost 3 bases to trimming and J lost 7 bases, with 7 bases between them. CDR1 MNHEY and CDR2 SMNVEV come from the germline V gene (reference sequence).